What follows are 17 T cell receptor beta chains derived from one specimen sequenced in a study of blood T cells in healthy people across ages. A sample-barcoded 5' primer and a J-beta primer mix were used in a second PCR of roughly 7 to 12 cycles. TCRdb re-called the 5' RACE reads with MiXCR, one entry per CDR3 protein. The sample lists more than 900,000 distinct CDR3 sequences, 29% occurring once. These data were also filed under a second study, of T cells of mothers and their children.

Material: blood. Receptors originate from a woman aged 35 to 49 in good health.

This chain uses TRBV11-2 with TRBJ2-4; tentative D call: TRBD1 (6 bases). The J call is uncertain, as TRBJ2-7 better fits the DNA end. The germline V gene has CDR1 SGHAT and CDR2 FQNNGV. This CDR3 contains 13 residues. The DNA of the CDR3 is TGTGCCAGCAGCTTTGGGGGACATGACGAGCAGTACTTC. This encodes CASSFGGHDEQYF.

This clonotype was found a few times. The J gene is TRBJ2-1, the V gene TRBV5-6; tentative D call: TRBD1 (6 bases). V dropped 4 bases and J dropped 4 bases, with 12 bases sitting between them. The germline V gene encodes CDR1 SGHDT and CDR2 YYEEEE. The CDR3 runs to 14 residues. CDR3 nucleotide sequence: TGTGCCAGCAGCCCAGGACAGTTTTACAATGAGCAGTTCTTC. This gives the protein CASSPGQFYNEQFF.

In this sample, this clonotype turned up a few times. The rearrangement uses TRBV28 and TRBJ2-7; D is perhaps TRBD2 (5 bases). The V end lost 2 bases, the J end lost 1 base, and 9 bases lay between the germline ends. CDR3 size: 14 residues. Germline CDR1 MDHEN, CDR2 SYDVKM. The CDR3 loop reads CASSLLAASYEQYF. The CDR3 DNA reads TGTGCCAGCAGTTTACTAGCAGCATCCTACGAGCAGTACTTC.

This clonotype has a handful of counts. This rearrangement joins TRBV13 to TRBJ1-2, with D hard to call. Trimming removed 2 bases from V and 6 bases from J, with 7 bases in between. The CDR3 is 12 residues long. CDR1 and CDR2 from the germline V gene are PRHDT and FYEKMQ (reference sequence). The CDR3 DNA sequence: TGTGCCAGCAGCTTATTTTTGGATGGCTACACCTTC. It is translated as CASSLFLDGYTF.

About this clonotype: This sequence may be a read error, since a much larger clone differs from it by one base. This chain uses TRBV20-1 with TRBJ2-5, with D possibly matching TRBD2 (7 bases). The CDR3 extends over 15 amino acids. CDR1 is DFQATT and CDR2 is SNEGSKA in the germline V gene (reference sequence). V lost 1 base to trimming and J lost 11 bases, with 23 bases between them. DNA of the CDR3: TGCAGTGCTAGAGTTGCGGGGGCGGGGAACAATGAGCAGTACTTC. Amino acid sequence: CSARVAGAGNNEQYF.

This clonotype was seen at least ten times. This chain connects TRBV29-1 to TRBJ2-5; 8 positions agree with TRBD1. Unmatched junction bases numbered 8, after V lost 4 bases and J lost 1 base. The CDR3 consists of 15 residues. CDR1 and CDR2 from the germline V gene are SQVTM and ANQGSEA. This CDR3 is CSVGWTGLPQETQYF. The DNA for the CDR3 is TGCAGCGTTGGGTGGACAGGGCTCCCCCAAGAGACCCAGTACTTC. Using reference TRBV29-1 and TRBJ2-5 for the parts outside the CDR3, the full variable domain is SAVISQKPSRDICQRGTSLTIQCQVDSQVTMMFWYRQQPGQSLTLIATANQGSEATYESGFVIDKFPISRPNLTFSTLTVSNMSPEDSSIYLCSVGWTGLPQETQYFGPGTRLLVL.

This clonotype has just a few counts. The gene calls are TRBV9 and TRBJ2-7; D tentatively reads TRBD1 or TRBD2 (5 bases each). This CDR3 contains 15 residues. Germline loops: CDR1 SGDLS, CDR2 YYNGEE. V was trimmed by 4 bases and J by 6 bases, leaving 20 bases between them. The CDR3 DNA is TGTGCCAGCAGCACCGGGACCTACAGGTCGGGCGAGCAGTACTTC. This sequence encodes CASSTGTYRSGEQYF. Drawing the rest from reference TRBV9 and TRBJ2-7, the complete variable domain is DSGVTQTPKHLITATGQRVTLRCSPRSGDLSVYWYQQSLDQGLQFLIQYYNGEERAKGNILERFSAQQFPDLHSELNLSSLELGDSALYFCASSTGTYRSGEQYFGPGTRLTVT.

At least ten counts were recorded for this clonotype. V usage is TRBV4-1 and J usage is TRBJ1-6, with TRBD1 identical over 7 bases. This CDR3 is built from 17 residues. Trimming cost V 1 base and J 6 bases; bases outside gene matches: 9. Per germline, CDR1 MGHRA and CDR2 YSYEKL. CDR3 sequence (DNA): TGCGCCAGCAGCCAAGTAAGGGCTACAGGGGTTAATTCACCCCTCCACTTT. It specifies CASSQVRATGVNSPLHF.

To note about this clonotype: A junction boundary mismatches the germline segment, possibly from a read error. This chain joins TRBV6-5 and TRBJ2-4; maybe TRBD2 (5 bases). The DNA end is more similar to TRBJ2-7, so the J call may be wrong. The CDR3 runs to 13 residues. In germline, CDR1 is MNHEY, CDR2 SVGAGI. CDR3 DNA sequence: TGTGCCGGCAGTTACGGAGGATTCGACGAGCAGTACTTC. It yields the protein CAGSYGGFDEQYF.

V and J are TRBV12-3 or TRBV12-4 and TRBJ2-2; D not resolved. This CDR3 has 13 residues. Trimming left V 7 bases short and J 2 bases short, with 8 bases between. For the CDR3, the DNA is TGTGCCAGCACCTCCCATAACACCGGGGAGCTGTTTTTT. Protein sequence: CASTSHNTGELFF.

This clonotype was detected only a few times. This sequence joins TRBV12-3 or TRBV12-4 and TRBJ2-3; 10 nucleotides align to TRBD1. CDR3 length equals 13 residues. Trimming cost V 6 bases and J 6 bases; bases outside gene matches: 3. The CDR3 DNA is TGTGCCAGCAGGGGGACAGGGGTGGATACGCAGTATTTT. This translates into CASRGTGVDTQYF.

This clonotype was picked up many times. This chain links TRBV4-3 with TRBJ2-3; 12 bases agree with TRBD2. The CDR3 covers 18 residues. J was trimmed by 5 bases and V by 1 base; bases with no gene match: 10. CDR1 and CDR2 (germline): LGHNA, YSLEER. The CDR3 is CASSQGLAGDPVGDTQYF. For the CDR3, the DNA is TGCGCCAGCAGCCAAGGACTAGCGGGGGACCCCGTAGGAGATACGCAGTATTTT.

The sample holds a few counts of this clonotype. The chain couples TRBV9 to TRBJ2-4; the match to TRBD2 covers 8 bases. V shed 0 bases and J 5 bases; nucleotides not matched to a gene: 7. This CDR3 has 16 residues. Germline CDR1 and CDR2: SGDLS and YYNGEE. Here the CDR3 reads CASSVALAGGENIQYF. The CDR3 coding sequence is TGTGCCAGCAGCGTAGCCCTAGCGGGTGGTGAAAACATTCAGTACTTC.

Ten or more counts support this clonotype. The CDR3 sequence: CASSLGGHATYEQYF. In DNA form, the CDR3 reads TGCGCCAGCAGCTTGGGAGGACATGCCACCTACGAGCAGTACTTC. The rearrangement uses TRBV5-1 and TRBJ2-7, with D perhaps matching TRBD1 (5 bases). This CDR3 has 15 amino acids. Germline-derived CDR1 and CDR2 are SGHRS and YFSETQ. V lost 0 bases and J 2 bases, leaving 12 bases between the germline ends.

This clonotype was detected ten times or more. The chain couples TRBV5-5 to TRBJ2-7, with 8 bases fitting TRBD1. V lost 3 bases and J lost 4; bases outside the gene matches: 6. Per germline, CDR1 SGHKS and CDR2 YYEKEE (reference sequence). CDR3 length equals 14 residues. CDR3 DNA sequence: TGTGCCAGCAGCTCGCTGACAGGGGAATACGAGCAGTACTTC. Encoded protein: CASSSLTGEYEQYF.

This clonotype was seen only a few times. The chain carries TRBV6-2 or TRBV6-3 and TRBJ1-2; no reliable D call. The CDR3 is 14 amino acids. Germline loops: CDR1 MNHEY, CDR2 SVGEGT. Trimming left V 6 bases short and J 5 bases short, with 16 bases between. CDR3 sequence (DNA): TGTGCCAGCAGGTACGTCAGGACGTCGTATGGCTACACCTTC. Protein product: CASRYVRTSYGYTF.

There are many counts of this clonotype. The chain combines TRBV20-1 with TRBJ2-7; a possible D gene is TRBD2 (6 bases). CDR1 and CDR2 from the germline V gene are DFQATT and SNEGSKA (reference sequence). This CDR3 spans 16 amino acids. The ends were cut back, 6 bases at V and 3 bases at J, with 24 bases in the middle. CDR3 loop: CSAAKNIGRGNYEQYF. The CDR3 DNA reads TGCAGTGCCGCCAAGAATATAGGACGGGGGAACTACGAGCAGTACTTC.